The 20 T cell receptor beta chains given below trace back to one sample, sequenced in a study of T cells in localized non-small cell lung cancer. Libraries were prepared by immunoSEQ multiplex PCR; TCRdb keeps only in-frame clonotypes and omits some of them. The sample records about 40,000 clones, 75% to 95% being singletons. The sequenced sample was PBMCs, obtained before any cancer treatment. The receptors come from a woman aged 35 to 70 with stage II lung adenocarcinoma.

The chain has TRBV27 and TRBJ2-1; D is possibly TRBD2 (6 bases). The V gene's germline CDR1 is MNHEY and CDR2 SMNVEV (reference sequence). V shed 3 bases and J shed 0 bases, with 9 bases lying between them. The CDR3 totals 15 residues. The CDR3 loop reads CASSFNGSSYNEQFF. The CDR3 DNA is TGTGCCAGCAGTTTCAACGGGAGCTCCTACAATGAGCAGTTCTTC.

The V call is TRBV29-1, the J call TRBJ1-5; tentatively, D is TRBD1 (5 bases). Per germline, CDR1 SQVTM and CDR2 ANQGSEA. The CDR3 is made up of 13 amino acids. The V end was cut by 3 bases, the J end by 5 bases, with 11 bases between. The chain's CDR3 is CSVEGEVDQPQHF. The CDR3 nucleotides are TGCAGCGTTGAGGGGGAAGTCGATCAGCCCCAGCATTTT.

J is TRBJ1-5 and V is TRBV6-1; D is undetermined. Between the trimmed V and J ends, which lost 8 bases and 3 bases, there was a span of 14 bases. This CDR3 contains 14 residues. In germline, CDR1 is MNHNS, CDR2 SASEGT. CDR3 nucleotides: TGTGCCAGCTTGAGGTCGGGGTACAATCAGCCCCAGCATTTT. It encodes CASLRSGYNQPQHF.

The chain uses TRBV11-2 and TRBJ2-5, with D maybe TRBD2 (6 bases). The DNA matches TRBJ2-7 better at its end, which makes the J call doubtful. The germline V gene has CDR1 SGHAT and CDR2 FQNNGV. The CDR3 sequence is 16 residues long. Here the CDR3 DNA reads TGTGCCAGCGCGGGACCGGGGGTCACCGGGGCCTACGAGCAGTACTTC. Translating it yields CASAGPGVTGAYEQYF.

V and J are TRBV5-1 and TRBJ1-4, with TRBD1 identical over 9 bases. Per germline, CDR1 SGHRS and CDR2 YFSETQ. The J segment lost 8 bases and the V segment lost 3 bases, leaving 5 bases of the junction unmatched. The length of the CDR3 is 14 residues. The CDR3 protein is CASSSGQGEEKLFF. In DNA, the CDR3 is TGCGCCAGCAGCTCGGGACAGGGTGAAGAAAAACTGTTTTTT.

The chain couples TRBV19 to TRBJ2-7; tentative D call: TRBD2 (6 bases). V was cut by 3 bases and J by 3 bases, with 12 bases left in between. The CDR3 totals 14 residues. Germline values: CDR1 LNHDA, CDR2 SQIVND (reference sequence). CDR3 sequence: CASSIARGYYEQYF. CDR3 in DNA: TGTGCCAGTAGTATCGCCCGGGGGTACTACGAGCAGTACTTC.

The rearrangement joins TRBV7-2 to TRBJ1-4; 7 bases are shared with TRBD1. Germline CDR1 and CDR2: SGHTA and FQGNSA. The CDR3 is 14 amino acids. J lost 2 bases, V lost 5 bases, and 2 bases had no gene match. The CDR3 coding sequence is TGTGCCAGCAGCCTGGGACAGACTAATGAAAAACTGTTTTTT. Amino acid sequence: CASSLGQTNEKLFF.

The chain carries TRBV29-1 and TRBJ2-2; D assignment may be TRBD1 or TRBD2 (6 bases each). Trimming pared 5 bases from V and 2 bases from J, leaving 12 bases between. Germline assignment: CDR1 SQVTM and CDR2 ANQGSEA. The CDR3 has 14 amino acids. The CDR3 DNA reads TGCAGCGTTTTAAAGGGGGGTAACACCGGGGAGCTGTTTTTT. Translated, it gives CSVLKGGNTGELFF.

The DNA for the CDR3 is TGTGCCAGCCTTTGGACAGGGAACTATGGCTACACCTTC. Amino acid sequence: CASLWTGNYGYTF. The chain recombines TRBV28 with TRBJ1-2; 8 bases line up with TRBD1. CDR1 MDHEN and CDR2 SYDVKM come from the germline V gene. V shed 8 bases and J 2 bases; nucleotides not matched to a gene: 4. CDR3 length equals 13 residues.

In its sample, this clone was seen once. This chain connects TRBV9 to TRBJ2-1; 7 nucleotides align to TRBD1. The germline CDR1 and CDR2 sequences are SGDLS and YYNGEE. V lost 3 bases to trimming and J lost 5 bases; unmatched junction nucleotides: 2. The CDR3 is 13 residues long. CDR3 coding DNA: TGTGCCAGCAGCGGTGGACAGGACAATGAGCAGTTCTTC. Amino acids: CASSGGQDNEQFF.

The V and J genes are TRBV29-1 and TRBJ1-2; D gene unclear. V dropped 3 bases and J dropped 4 bases, with 9 bases sitting between them. CDR1 and CDR2 from the germline V gene are SQVTM and ANQGSEA. The CDR3 loop spans 12 amino acids. The CDR3 DNA sequence: TGCAGCGTTGATTCCCGGGTCTATGGCTACACCTTC. Its protein is CSVDSRVYGYTF.

The CDR3 DNA reads TGTGCCACAACTAAGCCGGGGGGCAATCAGCCCCAGCATTTT. Amino acids: CATTKPGGNQPQHF. V and J are TRBV15 and TRBJ1-5; possible D gene TRBD1, 5 bases. With 9 bases removed from V and 2 bases from J, the gap between germline ends came to 14 bases. CDR3 length: 14 residues. In germline, CDR1 is LNHNV, CDR2 YYDKDF (reference sequence).

The rearrangement joins TRBV15 to TRBJ2-1; 12 bases are shared with TRBD2. Germline V CDR1 and CDR2: LNHNV, YYDKDF (reference sequence). V lost 1 base, J lost 8 bases, and 12 bases stayed unmatched. This CDR3 spans 18 amino acids. The DNA for the CDR3 is TGTGCCACCAGCAGAGGACTAGCGGGGGCCTCAAAGGTGGATGAGCAGTTCTTC. Translating it yields CATSRGLAGASKVDEQFF.

The chain links TRBV5-1 to TRBJ1-5, with a tentative D call TRBD1 (5 bases). Germline CDR1 and CDR2: SGHRS and YFSETQ. V was clipped by 6 bases and J by 1 base, with 20 bases between them. This CDR3 is 17 amino acids long. In DNA, the CDR3 is TGCGCCAGCACCCCAACAGACAGACCAACAAGCAATCAGCCCCAGCATTTT. Residues: CASTPTDRPTSNQPQHF.

About this clone: Relative to the germline gene, one junction end is altered; a read error may explain this. The chain is built from TRBV9 and TRBJ2-7, with 9 bases fitting TRBD1. Germline loops: CDR1 SGDLS, CDR2 YYNGEE. This CDR3 has 12 residues. CDR3 sequence: CASSSGTGPLDF. The CDR3 DNA sequence: TGTGCCAGCAGCTCCGGGACAGGGCCATTGGACTTC. Using reference TRBV9 and TRBJ2-7 for the parts outside the CDR3, the full variable domain is DSGVTQTPKHLITATGQRVTLRCSPRSGDLSVYWYQQSLDQGLQFLIQYYNGEERAKGNILERFSAQQFPDLHSELNLSSLELGDSALYFCASSSGTGPLDFGPGTRLTVT.

CDR3 amino acids: CASSLKPITDTQYF. The CDR3 region has the DNA TGTGCCAGCAGCCTCAAACCTATCACAGATACGCAGTATTTT. V usage is TRBV27 and J usage is TRBJ2-3; D is uncertain. This CDR3 has 14 residues. Trimming shortened V by 6 bases and J by 2 bases, and 12 bases separated the two germline ends. Germline V gene lookup returns CDR1 MNHEY and CDR2 SMNVEV (reference sequence).

The chain's CDR3 is CASSYSHHREGDTF. CDR3 coding DNA: TGTGCCAGCAGTTACTCGCACCACAGGGAAGGAGACACCTTC. The chain carries TRBV6-6 and TRBJ1-2, with D tentatively TRBD1 (6 bases). CDR3 size: 14 residues. CDR1 and CDR2 from the germline V gene are MNHNY and SVGAGI (reference sequence). Trimming stripped 0 bases from V and 12 bases from J, with 17 bases between.

The chain recombines TRBV28 with TRBJ2-4; no firm D call. The CDR3 totals 16 residues. From germline, CDR1 is MDHEN and CDR2 SYDVKM. Deletions cut 6 bases from V and 2 bases from J, with 17 bases between. The CDR3 reads CASRRTAAPTKNIQYF. In DNA form, the CDR3 reads TGTGCCAGCAGGAGGACCGCGGCCCCTACCAAAAACATTCAGTACTTC.

V and J are TRBV18 and TRBJ1-1; 8 nucleotides line up with TRBD1. Trimming cost V 4 bases and J 5 bases; bases outside gene matches: 15. The CDR3 consists of 17 residues. CDR1 KGHSH and CDR2 LQKENI come from the germline V gene. CDR3 protein: CASSLAAQGARGTEAFF. DNA of the CDR3: TGTGCCAGCTCACTAGCGGCCCAGGGGGCGCGGGGAACTGAAGCTTTCTTT.

The chain uses TRBV18 and TRBJ2-3, with 10 bases lining up with TRBD2. The V and J ends lost 1 base and 6 bases, in that order; junction bases with no gene match: 7. CDR3 length: 16 residues. Germline V gives CDR1 KGHSH, CDR2 LQKENI. This chain's CDR3 is CASSPQTSGPADTQYF. The CDR3, as DNA: TGTGCCAGCTCACCACAGACTAGCGGGCCTGCGGATACGCAGTATTTT.